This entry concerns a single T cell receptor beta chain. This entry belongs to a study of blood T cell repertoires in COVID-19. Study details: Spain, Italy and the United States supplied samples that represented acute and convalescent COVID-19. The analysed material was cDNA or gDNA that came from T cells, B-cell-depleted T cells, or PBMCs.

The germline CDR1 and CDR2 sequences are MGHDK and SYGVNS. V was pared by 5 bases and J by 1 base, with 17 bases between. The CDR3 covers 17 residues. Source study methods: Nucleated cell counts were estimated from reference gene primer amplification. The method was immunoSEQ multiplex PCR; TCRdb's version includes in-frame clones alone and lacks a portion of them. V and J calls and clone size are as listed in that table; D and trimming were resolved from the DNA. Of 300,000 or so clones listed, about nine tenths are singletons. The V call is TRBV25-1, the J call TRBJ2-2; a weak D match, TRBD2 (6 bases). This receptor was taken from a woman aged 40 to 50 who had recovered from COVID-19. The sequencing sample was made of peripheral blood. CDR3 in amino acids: CASSPGLRFVNTGELFF. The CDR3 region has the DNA TGTGCCAGCAGTCCGGGACTCCGCTTCGTGAACACCGGGGAGCTGTTTTTT.